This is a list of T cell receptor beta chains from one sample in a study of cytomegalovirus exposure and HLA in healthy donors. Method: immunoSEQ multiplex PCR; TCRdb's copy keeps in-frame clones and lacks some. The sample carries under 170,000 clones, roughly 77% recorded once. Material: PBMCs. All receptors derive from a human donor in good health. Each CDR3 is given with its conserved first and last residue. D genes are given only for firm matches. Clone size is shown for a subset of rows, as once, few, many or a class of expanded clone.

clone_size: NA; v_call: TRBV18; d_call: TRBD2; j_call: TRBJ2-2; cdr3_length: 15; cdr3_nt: TGTGCCAGCTCACCGCGCGGGAGTCGGACCGGGGAGCTGTTTTTT; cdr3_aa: CASSPRGSRTGELFF
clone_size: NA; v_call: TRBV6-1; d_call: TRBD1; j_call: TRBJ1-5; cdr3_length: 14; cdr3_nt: TGTGCCACCGGACAGGGAAGTAGCAATCAGCCCCAGCATTTT; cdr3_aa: CATGQGSSNQPQHF
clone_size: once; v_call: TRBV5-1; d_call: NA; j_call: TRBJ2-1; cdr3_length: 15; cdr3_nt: TGCGCCAGCAGCTTGGCACCGGGGGGCTCGGGAGAGCAGTTCTTC; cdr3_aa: CASSLAPGGSGEQFF
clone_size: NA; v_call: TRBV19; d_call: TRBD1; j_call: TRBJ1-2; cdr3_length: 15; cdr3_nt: TGTGCCAGTAGCCCACAGGGGTCGACTAACTATGGCTACACCTTC; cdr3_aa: CASSPQGSTNYGYTF
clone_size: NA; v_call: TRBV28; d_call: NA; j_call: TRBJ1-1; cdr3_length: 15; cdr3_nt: TGTGCCAGCAGTTTAGGCTCAGGGTATCGGGCTGAAGCTTTCTTT; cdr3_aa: CASSLGSGYRAEAFF
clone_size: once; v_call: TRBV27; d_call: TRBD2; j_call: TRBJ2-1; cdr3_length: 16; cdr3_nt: TGTGCCAGCAGTCCAAGTCTAGCGGGGGGCCGGAATGAGCAGTTCTTC; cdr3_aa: CASSPSLAGGRNEQFF
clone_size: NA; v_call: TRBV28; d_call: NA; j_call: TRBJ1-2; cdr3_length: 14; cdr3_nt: TGTGCCAGCATGTTCTGGGGCGCGGGATCCGGCTACACCTTC; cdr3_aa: CASMFWGAGSGYTF
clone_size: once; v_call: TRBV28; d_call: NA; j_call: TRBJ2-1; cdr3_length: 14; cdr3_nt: TGTGCCAGCAGTTACGAGTTCTCCTACAATGAGCAGTTCTTC; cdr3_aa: CASSYEFSYNEQFF
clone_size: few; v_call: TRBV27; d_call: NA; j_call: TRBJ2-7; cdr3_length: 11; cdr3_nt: TGTGCCTGGGGACTTAACTACGAGCAGTACTTC; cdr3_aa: CAWGLNYEQYF
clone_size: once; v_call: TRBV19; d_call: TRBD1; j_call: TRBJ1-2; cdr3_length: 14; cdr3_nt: TGTGCCAGTGCCCCGGGACAGACTAACTATGGCTACACCTTC; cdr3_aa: CASAPGQTNYGYTF
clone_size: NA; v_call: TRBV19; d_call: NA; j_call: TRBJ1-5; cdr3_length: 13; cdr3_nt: TGTGCCAGTAGTATAGGGGCGCCAGGCGCCCAGCATTTT; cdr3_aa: CASSIGAPGAQHF
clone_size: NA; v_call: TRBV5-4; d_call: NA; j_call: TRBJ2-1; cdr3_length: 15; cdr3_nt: TGTGCCAGCAGCTCGATAGCTACAGGTCACGACGAGCAGTTCTTC; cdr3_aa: CASSSIATGHDEQFF
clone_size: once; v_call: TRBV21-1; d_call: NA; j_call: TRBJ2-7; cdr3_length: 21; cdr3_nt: TGTGCCAGCAGCAAACCTCCTGGATTTCAGACCGACGCGGGGGAGGGGGACGAGCAGTACTTC; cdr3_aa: CASSKPPGFQTDAGEGDEQYF
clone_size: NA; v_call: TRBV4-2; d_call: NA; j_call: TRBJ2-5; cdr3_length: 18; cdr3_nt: TGTGCCAGCAGCCAAGATATCCCCGGCGGGGCGGGGCAAGAGACCCAGTACTTC; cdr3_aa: CASSQDIPGGAGQETQYF
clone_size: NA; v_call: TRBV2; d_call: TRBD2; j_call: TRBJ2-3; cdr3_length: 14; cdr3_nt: TGTGCCAGCAGGCTGACTAGCAGTCAAGATACGCAGTATTTT; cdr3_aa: CASRLTSSQDTQYF
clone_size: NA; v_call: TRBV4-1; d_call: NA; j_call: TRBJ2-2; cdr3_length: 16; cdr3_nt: TGCGCCAGCAGCCATCCGAAGGGCCCGACAGTCCAAGAGCTGTTTTTT; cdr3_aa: CASSHPKGPTVQELFF
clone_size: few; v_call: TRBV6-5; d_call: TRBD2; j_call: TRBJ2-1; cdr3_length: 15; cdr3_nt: TGTGCCAGCAGTCCGTCGACTAGCGGGGTCAATGAGCAGTTCTTC; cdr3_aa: CASSPSTSGVNEQFF
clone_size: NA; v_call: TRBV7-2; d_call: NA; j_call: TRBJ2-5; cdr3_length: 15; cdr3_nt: TGTGCCAGCAGCTCAGGGCGGTCTACCCAAGAGACCCAGTACTTC; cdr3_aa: CASSSGRSTQETQYF
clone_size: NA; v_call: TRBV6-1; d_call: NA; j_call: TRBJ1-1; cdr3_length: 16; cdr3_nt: TGTGCCAGCAGCGAAATGGTCGCCGGGGGGGCCACTGAAGCTTTCTTT; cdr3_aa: CASSEMVAGGATEAFF
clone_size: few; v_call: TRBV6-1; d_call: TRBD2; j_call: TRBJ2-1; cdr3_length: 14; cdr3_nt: TGTGCCAGCAGTGAAGTCGGGGGGGCAGGTGAGCAGTTCTTC; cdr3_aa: CASSEVGGAGEQFF
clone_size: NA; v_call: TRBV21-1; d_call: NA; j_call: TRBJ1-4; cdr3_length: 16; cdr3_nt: TGTGCCAGCAGCAACCGACCGGGAGAGACTAATGAAAAACTGTTTTTT; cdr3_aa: CASSNRPGETNEKLFF
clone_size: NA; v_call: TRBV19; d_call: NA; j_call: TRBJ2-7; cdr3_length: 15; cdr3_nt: TGTGCCAGTAGCTCCGGGACACCAAGCTCCTACGAGCAGTACTTC; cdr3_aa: CASSSGTPSSYEQYF
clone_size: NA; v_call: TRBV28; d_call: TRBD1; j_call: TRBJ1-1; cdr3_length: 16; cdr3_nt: TGTGCCAGCAGTCCCCCTCGACAGGGCATGAACACTGAAGCTTTCTTT; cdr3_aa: CASSPPRQGMNTEAFF
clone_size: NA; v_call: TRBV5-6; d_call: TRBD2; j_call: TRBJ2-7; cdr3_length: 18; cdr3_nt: TGCGCCAGCAGCTTCCCTCCGGGACTAGCGGGGGGGCAAAACGAGCAGTACTTC; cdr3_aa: CASSFPPGLAGGQNEQYF
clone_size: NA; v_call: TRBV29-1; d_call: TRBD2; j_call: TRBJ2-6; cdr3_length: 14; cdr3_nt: TGCAGCGTTAAGGGAGGGTCTGGGGCCAACGTCCTGACTTTC; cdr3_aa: CSVKGGSGANVLTF
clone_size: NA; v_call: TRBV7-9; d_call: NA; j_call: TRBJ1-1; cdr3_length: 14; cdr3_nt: TGTTCCAGCAGCCCCCCTCTAGTAAGCACTGAAGCTTTCTTT; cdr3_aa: CSSSPPLVSTEAFF
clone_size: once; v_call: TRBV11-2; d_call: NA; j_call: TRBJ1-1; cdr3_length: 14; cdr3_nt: TGTGCCAGCAGCTTAGGCACAGGGCACACTGAAGCTTTCTTT; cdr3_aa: CASSLGTGHTEAFF
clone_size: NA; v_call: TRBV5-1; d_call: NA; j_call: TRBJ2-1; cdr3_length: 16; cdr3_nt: TGCGCCAGCAGCCCCATTAGCGGTAGCTCCTACAATGAGCAGTTCTTC; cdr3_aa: CASSPISGSSYNEQFF
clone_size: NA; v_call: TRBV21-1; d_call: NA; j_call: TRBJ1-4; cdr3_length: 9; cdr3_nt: TGTGCCAGCAGCGAGAAGACAGGGTTT; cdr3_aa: CASSEKTGF
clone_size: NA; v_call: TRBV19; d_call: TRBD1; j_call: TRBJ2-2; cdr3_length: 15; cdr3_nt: TGTGCCAGTAGTTTGGGACAGGCTTACACCGGGGAGCTGTTTTTT; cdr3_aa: CASSLGQAYTGELFF
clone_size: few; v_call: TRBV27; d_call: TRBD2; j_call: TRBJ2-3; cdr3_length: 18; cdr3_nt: TGTGCCAGCAGTCAGACTTGGCGGGAGGGCCGGGGGGTAGATACGCAGTATTTT; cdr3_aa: CASSQTWREGRGVDTQYF
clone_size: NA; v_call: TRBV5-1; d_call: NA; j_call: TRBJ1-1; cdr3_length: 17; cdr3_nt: TGCGCCAGCAGCTTGCTTATTAATCCGGGTCGACTCACTGAAGCTTTCTTT; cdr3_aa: CASSLLINPGRLTEAFF
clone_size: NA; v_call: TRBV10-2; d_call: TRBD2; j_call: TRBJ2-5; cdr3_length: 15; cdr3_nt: TGCGCCAGCAGGATCGCGGGGGGGCCGGAGGAGACCCAGTACTTC; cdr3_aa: CASRIAGGPEETQYF
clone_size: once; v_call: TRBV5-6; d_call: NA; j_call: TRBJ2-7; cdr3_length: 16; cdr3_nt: TGTGCCAGCAGCTTGACTCCAGGCCAAACGAACAACGAGCAGTACTTC; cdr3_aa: CASSLTPGQTNNEQYF
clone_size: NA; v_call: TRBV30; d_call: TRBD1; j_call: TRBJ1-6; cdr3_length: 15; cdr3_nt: TGTGCCTGGACTCCCAGACAGGGTCGGGATTCACCCCTCCACTTT; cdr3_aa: CAWTPRQGRDSPLHF
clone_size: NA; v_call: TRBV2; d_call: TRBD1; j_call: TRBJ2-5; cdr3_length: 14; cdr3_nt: TGTGCCAGCACCGGGACAGCGTACCAAGAGACCCAGTACTTC; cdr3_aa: CASTGTAYQETQYF
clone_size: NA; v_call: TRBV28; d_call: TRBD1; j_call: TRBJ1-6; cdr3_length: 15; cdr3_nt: TGTGCCAGCAGTTCTCCAACAGGGGATCACTCACCCCTCCACTTT; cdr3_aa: CASSSPTGDHSPLHF
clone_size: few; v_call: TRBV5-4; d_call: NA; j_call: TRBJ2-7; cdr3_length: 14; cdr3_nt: TGTGCCAGCAGCTTGGGGGGCTCTCGGTACGAGCAGTACTTC; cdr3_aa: CASSLGGSRYEQYF
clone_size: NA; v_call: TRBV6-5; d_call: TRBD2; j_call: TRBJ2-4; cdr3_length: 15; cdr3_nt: TGTGCCAGCAAGCTAGCGGGAGGCACCAAAAACATTCAGTACTTC; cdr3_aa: CASKLAGGTKNIQYF
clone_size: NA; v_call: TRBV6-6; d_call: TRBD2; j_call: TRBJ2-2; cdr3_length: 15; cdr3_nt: TGTGCCAGCAGTTACCCTAGCGGGAAGGCCGGGGAGCTGTTTTTT; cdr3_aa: CASSYPSGKAGELFF
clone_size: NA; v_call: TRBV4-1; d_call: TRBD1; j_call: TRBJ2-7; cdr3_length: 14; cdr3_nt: TGCGCCAGCAGCCCGGGGACAGTCTCCTACGAGCAGTACTTC; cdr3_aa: CASSPGTVSYEQYF
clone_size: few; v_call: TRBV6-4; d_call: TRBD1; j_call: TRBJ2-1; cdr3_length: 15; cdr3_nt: TGTGCCAGCAGTGTTGGGACAGGGGGCGACAATGAGCAGTTCTTC; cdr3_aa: CASSVGTGGDNEQFF
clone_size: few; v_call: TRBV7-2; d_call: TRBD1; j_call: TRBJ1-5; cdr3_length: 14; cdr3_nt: TGTGCCAGCAGCCGAGGGGACAGATATCAGCCCCAGCATTTT; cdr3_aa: CASSRGDRYQPQHF
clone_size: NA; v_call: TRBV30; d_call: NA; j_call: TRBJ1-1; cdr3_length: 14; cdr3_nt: TGTGCCTGGAGCCGAGGACAAATGAACACTGAAGCTTTCTTT; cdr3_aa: CAWSRGQMNTEAFF
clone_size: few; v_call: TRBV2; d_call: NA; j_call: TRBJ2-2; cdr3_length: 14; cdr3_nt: TGTGCCAGCCGGGGAGCGGATAACACCGGGGAGCTGTTTTTT; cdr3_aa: CASRGADNTGELFF
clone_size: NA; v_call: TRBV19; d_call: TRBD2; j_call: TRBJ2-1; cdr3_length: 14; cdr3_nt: TGTGCCAGTAGTATGACTAGCGGGAACAATGAGCAGTTCTTC; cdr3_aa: CASSMTSGNNEQFF
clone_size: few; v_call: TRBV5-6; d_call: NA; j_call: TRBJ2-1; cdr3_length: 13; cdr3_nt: TGTGCCAGCAAACAGGGAAACTACAATGAGCAGTTCTTC; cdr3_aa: CASKQGNYNEQFF
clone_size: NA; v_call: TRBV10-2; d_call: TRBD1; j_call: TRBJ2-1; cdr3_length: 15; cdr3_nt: TGCGCCAGCAGTGAAAGGGACAGCAACTACAATGAGCAGTTCTTC; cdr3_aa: CASSERDSNYNEQFF
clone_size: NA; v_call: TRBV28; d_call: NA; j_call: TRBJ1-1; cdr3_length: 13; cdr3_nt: TGTGCCAGCAGTTTAGTTCTAAGCACTGAAGCTTTCTTT; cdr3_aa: CASSLVLSTEAFF